The rows below give T cell receptor beta chains drawn from one sample of a study of immune evolution from preneoplasia to lung adenocarcinoma. The data were produced by immunoSEQ multiplex PCR, yet TCRdb's version contains in-frame clones alone and is incomplete. The sample yields 8,000 to 9,500 clones, approximately 78% seen once. Material for sequencing was FFPE minimally invasive lung adenocarcinoma tissue. The origin of the receptors is a donor at least 70 years old with lung adenocarcinoma. Both conserved end residues are part of each CDR3.

>TRBV5-1|13
CASSYGGQETQYF
>TRBV2|15
CASSVRPGLRPEAFF
>TRBV5-1|14
CASSLLSHSYEQYF
>TRBV28|15
CASTESGRGSYEQYF
>TRBV5-1|16
CASSRQGGITNTEAFF
>TRBV28|16
CASSSPGTALSYEQYF
>TRBV5-6|17
CASSVSGGTLFSYEQYF
>TRBV6-4|15
CASSATGSGQVEQYF
>TRBV11-1|18
CASSLGLAGQGGYNEQFF
>TRBV9|15
CASSATGTSNNEQFF
>TRBV6-1|14
CASFYSVVNNEQFF
>TRBV7-9|17
CASRLWTSGAGTDTQYF
>TRBV2|10
CASSLSQLFF
>TRBV9|14
CASSPRGGLGEQFF
>TRBV20-1|11
CSARDTPEAFF
>TRBV6-6|15
CASSAPGYSSYEQYF
>TRBV19|14
CASKKTGGTQPQHF
>TRBV19|14
CASREGGYNQPQHF
>TRBV6-5|13
CASSSRDSYEQYF
>TRBV18|14
CASSPGLWDNEQFF
>TRBV2|16
CASSGSSGRRAGTQYF
>TRBV19|13
CASSLDWFGEQFF
>TRBV18|14
CASSPPDRASEQYF
>TRBV5-4|12
CASSPDSHEQYF
>TRBV10-3|13
CAISQDGNQPQHF
>TRBV11-2|15
CASSLEVGRSYEQYF
>TRBV27|11
CASSTIGEQYF
>TRBV6-5|14
CASGLSTSTDTQYF
>TRBV18|16
CASSPRGSRTGNTIYF
>TRBV5-4|13
CASSRTGPGEQYF
>TRBV7-9|14
CASSSPESDYEQYF
>TRBV7-9|14
CASSFGQSGNTIYF
>TRBV20-1|11
CRYDRYNEQFF